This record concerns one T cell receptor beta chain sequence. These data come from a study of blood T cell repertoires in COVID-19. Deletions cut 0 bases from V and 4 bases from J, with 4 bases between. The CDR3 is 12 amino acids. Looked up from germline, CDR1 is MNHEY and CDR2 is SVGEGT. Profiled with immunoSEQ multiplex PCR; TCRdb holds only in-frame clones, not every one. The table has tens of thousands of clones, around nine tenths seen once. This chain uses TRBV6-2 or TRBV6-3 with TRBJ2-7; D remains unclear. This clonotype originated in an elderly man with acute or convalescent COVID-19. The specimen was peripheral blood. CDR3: CASSYSHYEQYF. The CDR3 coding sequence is TGTGCCAGCAGTTACTCCCATTACGAGCAGTACTTC.